These 29 T cell receptor beta chains originate from one sample sequenced in a study of shared clonotypes between healthy human individuals (dated by TCRdb to about 2020). Library preparation employed the immunoSEQ multiplex PCR assay. TCRdb obtained this table from immuneACCESS and retained in-frame rearrangements with V and J assigned. These tables miss some clones; where compared with another copy, unresolved V genes account for less than half of the shortfall, and the remainder is unexplained. The sample includes just over 2,000,000 clones, with roughly 96% observed a single time. The ten largest clonotypes hold 0.13% of the sample. Sequencing was performed on naive CD4+ T cells sorted from blood. The cell subset or site tag for this specimen amounts to: CD45RA+ positively selected. The receptors were sampled from a man aged 18 to 35 in good health.

The chain carries TRBV28 and TRBJ2-4; D perhaps matches TRBD1 (6 bases). The CDR3 sequence is 15 residues long. The germline V gene has CDR1 MDHEN and CDR2 SYDVKM. Trimming pared 2 bases from V and 6 bases from J, leaving 14 bases between. The CDR3 region has the DNA TGTGCCAGCAGTTTAAGTACAGGGACCCTAAACATTCAGTACTTC. Protein sequence: CASSLSTGTLNIQYF.

This chain connects TRBV5-5 to TRBJ2-1; 7 bases are shared with TRBD2. Germline assignment: CDR1 SGHKS and CDR2 YYEKEE (reference sequence). V lost 0 bases, J lost 4 bases, and 7 bases stayed unmatched. The CDR3 covers 16 residues. In DNA form, the CDR3 reads TGTGCCAGCAGCTTGGCGTTCGGGACTATGTACAATGAGCAGTTCTTC. Its translation is CASSLAFGTMYNEQFF.

The chain is built from TRBV28 and TRBJ2-3; D is undetermined. The germline V gene has CDR1 MDHEN and CDR2 SYDVKM. Trimming stripped 3 bases from V and 5 bases from J, with 6 bases between. The CDR3 contains 12 residues. The CDR3 region is CASSLAVDTQYF. The CDR3 bases are TGTGCCAGCAGTTTGGCAGTAGATACGCAGTATTTT.

This sequence joins TRBV18 and TRBJ2-1; 7 nucleotides match TRBD2. V shed 0 bases, J shed 5 bases, and the junction held 10 bases outside the gene matches. Germline V gene lookup returns CDR1 KGHSH and CDR2 LQKENI. The length of the CDR3 is 17 residues. As DNA, the CDR3 is TGTGCCAGCTCACCACCCGCAGGACTAGGACTAGACAATGAGCAGTTCTTC. This sequence encodes CASSPPAGLGLDNEQFF.

The rearrangement links TRBV9 to TRBJ1-1; a possible D gene is TRBD1 (5 bases). The CDR3 contains 14 residues. V lost 2 bases to trimming and J lost 4 bases, with 12 bases between them. The germline V gene encodes CDR1 SGDLS and CDR2 YYNGEE. The CDR3 sequence: CASSVDILATEAFF. The DNA for the CDR3 is TGTGCCAGCAGCGTGGACATTTTGGCCACTGAAGCTTTCTTT.

The rearrangement links TRBV11-2 to TRBJ2-7; 9 nucleotides agree with TRBD2. V dropped 0 bases and J dropped 2; count of bases not matched to a gene: 2. From germline, CDR1 is SGHAT and CDR2 FQNNGV. The CDR3 consists of 15 residues. CDR3 in amino acids: CASSLETSGTYEQYF. CDR3 sequence (DNA): TGTGCCAGCAGCTTAGAGACTAGCGGAACCTACGAGCAGTACTTC.

The V gene is TRBV11-2, the J gene TRBJ1-6; D is unresolved. The CDR3 runs 15 residues. V lost 5 bases and J lost 7, with 15 bases in between. Germline-derived CDR1 and CDR2 are SGHAT and FQNNGV. In DNA form, the CDR3 reads TGTGCCAGCAGCCGAACGCAGAGTCAGAATTCACCCCTCCACTTT. Its translation: CASSRTQSQNSPLHF.

Only one count was recorded for this clone. The chain recombines TRBV2 with TRBJ1-1; D unresolved. The CDR3 totals 12 residues. CDR1 and CDR2 (germline): SNHLY, FYNNEI. The V and J ends lost 4 bases and 6 bases respectively, with 9 bases between them. In DNA form, the CDR3 reads TGTGCCAGCAGTGGGATGGGGTCTGAAGCTTTCTTT. It encodes CASSGMGSEAFF.

This chain links TRBV7-2 with TRBJ1-5, with D hard to call. V lost 5 bases to trimming and J lost 1 base, with 21 bases between them. Germline V gives CDR1 SGHTA, CDR2 FQGNSA. CDR3 length equals 18 residues. CDR3 coding DNA: TGTGCCAGCAGCCTCCAACCGACGGGCGGTAGGAGCAATCAGCCCCAGCATTTT. Amino acids: CASSLQPTGGRSNQPQHF.

The DNA for the CDR3 is TGTGCCAGCAGCCCATCCCGCCAGGGCCAAGAGACCCAGTACTTC. It codes for CASSPSRQGQETQYF. The chain couples TRBV7-9 to TRBJ2-5; D possibly corresponds to TRBD1 (5 bases). Trimming took off 5 bases at V and 1 base at J, with 14 bases between the two ends. The CDR3 totals 15 residues. Germline CDR1 SEHNR, CDR2 FQNEAQ (reference sequence).

The chain links TRBV30 to TRBJ1-6; D is uncertain. Germline CDR1 reads GTSNPN; CDR2 reads SVGIG (reference sequence). The CDR3 has 18 residues. V was clipped by 0 bases and J by 0 bases, with 15 bases between them. DNA for the CDR3: TGTGCCTGGAGTGTGGTAGCGCACGTCAGCTCCTATAATTCACCCCTCCACTTT. It translates to CAWSVVAHVSSYNSPLHF.

Here the CDR3 DNA reads TGTGCCACCCGGGACAGGGGTTCAGGAAACACCATATATTTT. Translating it yields CATRDRGSGNTIYF. The genes are TRBV6-1 and TRBJ1-3; 10 nucleotides align to TRBD1. Trimming cost V 10 bases and J 4 bases; bases outside gene matches: 7. The V gene's germline CDR1 is MNHNS and CDR2 SASEGT. The CDR3 length is 14 residues.

The V and J genes are TRBV6-5 and TRBJ2-1; a possible D gene is TRBD2 (7 bases). The CDR3 spans 14 residues. Germline CDR1 and CDR2: MNHEY and SVGAGI. The germline V and J ends were trimmed by 6 bases and 6 bases, with 15 bases remaining between them. The CDR3 nucleotides are TGTGCCAGCAGACCACTCGGGGGGCCCAATGAGCAGTTCTTC. This sequence encodes CASRPLGGPNEQFF.

This clone is a singleton in its sample. This chain connects TRBV7-9 to TRBJ2-7, with a weak D call TRBD1 (6 bases). Germline V CDR1 and CDR2: SEHNR, FQNEAQ (reference sequence). Between the trimmed V and J ends, which lost 1 base and 5 bases, there was a span of 18 bases. The CDR3 length is 16 residues. The CDR3 DNA reads TGTGCCAGCAGCTTAGTTGCCGGGACAAGTATAGACGAGCAGTACTTC. Its translation: CASSLVAGTSIDEQYF. The complete variable domain, with remaining parts taken from reference TRBV7-9 and TRBJ2-7, reads DTGVSQNPRHKITKRGQNVTFRCDPISEHNRLYWYRQTLGQGPEFLTYFQNEAQLEKSRLLSDRFSAERPKGSFSTLEIQRTEQGDSAMYLCASSLVAGTSIDEQYFGPGTRLTVT.

V usage is TRBV6-6 and J usage is TRBJ2-6, with D perhaps matching TRBD2 (5 bases). Germline CDR1 reads MNHNY; CDR2 reads SVGAGI (reference sequence). The V gene lost 5 bases and the J gene lost 0 bases, with 8 bases spanning the gap. This CDR3 is built from 15 residues. The chain's CDR3 is CASSREGSGANVLTF. CDR3 nucleotides: TGTGCCAGCAGTCGAGAGGGCTCTGGGGCCAACGTCCTGACTTTC.

The rearrangement uses TRBV12-5 and TRBJ2-1, with 9 positions matching TRBD2. The CDR3 is 19 amino acids. Per the germline V gene, CDR1 is LGHNT and CDR2 is FRNRAP. Trimming removed 8 bases from V and 3 bases from J; junction bases left unmatched: 20. The DNA of the CDR3 is TGTGCTAGTCACTGGACCTCTAGCGGGAACCCCTTTCGCTACAATGAGCAGTTCTTC. Translation: CASHWTSSGNPFRYNEQFF. Together with reference TRBV12-5 and TRBJ2-1, the CDR3 gives the full variable domain: DARVTQTPRHKVTEMGQEVTMRCQPILGHNTVFWYRQTMMQGLELLAYFRNRAPLDDSGMPKDRFSAEMPDATLATLKIQPSEPRDSAVYFCASHWTSSGNPFRYNEQFFGPGTRLTVL.

With regard to this clone: In the same sample, other DNA sequences code for this CDR3. The chain links TRBV9 to TRBJ1-1; no clear D. This CDR3 has 13 amino acids. Looked up from germline, CDR1 is SGDLS and CDR2 is YYNGEE. Trimming took off 4 bases at V and 0 bases at J, with 7 bases between the two ends. CDR3 bases: TGTGCCAGCAGCTCGGATATGAACACTGAAGCTTTCTTT. Amino acids: CASSSDMNTEAFF. The full variable domain, its missing parts supplied by reference TRBV9 and TRBJ1-1, is DSGVTQTPKHLITATGQRVTLRCSPRSGDLSVYWYQQSLDQGLQFLIQYYNGEERAKGNILERFSAQQFPDLHSELNLSSLELGDSALYFCASSSDMNTEAFFGQGTRLTVV.

The V call is TRBV6-5, the J call TRBJ1-1; possible D gene TRBD1, 6 bases. V lost 6 bases and J 1 base, leaving 12 bases between the germline ends. CDR1 and CDR2 from the germline V gene are MNHEY and SVGAGI. This CDR3 has 14 amino acids. The CDR3 here is CASRGRGQNTEAFF. The CDR3 region has the DNA TGTGCCAGCAGGGGGAGGGGACAGAACACTGAAGCTTTCTTT.

This chain connects TRBV27 to TRBJ1-6, with no clear D. This CDR3 has 14 residues. The V gene lost 5 bases and the J gene lost 0 bases, with 5 bases spanning the gap. The germline V gene encodes CDR1 MNHEY and CDR2 SMNVEV (reference sequence). CDR3 sequence reads: CASSQSSYNSPLHF. CDR3 bases: TGTGCCAGCAGTCAAAGCTCCTATAATTCACCCCTCCACTTT.

The chain joins TRBV28 to TRBJ2-4; no clear D gene. CDR3 length: 15 residues. Germline V gene sequence: CDR1 MDHEN, CDR2 SYDVKM. The ends were cut back, 7 bases at V and 0 bases at J, with 13 bases in the middle. DNA for the CDR3: TGTGCCAGCACTGGGGTTAGTGTAGCCAAAAACATTCAGTACTTC. Encoded protein: CASTGVSVAKNIQYF. Full variable domain (remainder filled in from reference TRBV28 and TRBJ2-4): DVKVTQSSRYLVKRTGEKVFLECVQDMDHENMFWYRQDPGLGLRLIYFSYDVKMKEKGDIPEGYSVSREKKERFSLILESASTNQTSMYLCASTGVSVAKNIQYFGAGTRLSVL.

This clone was found many times. At the DNA level, this CDR3 is encoded by other sequences in the same sample as well. The V call is TRBV5-1, the J call TRBJ1-3; D is unclear. Trimming shortened V by 0 bases and J by 0 bases, and 4 bases separated the two germline ends. Germline assignment: CDR1 SGHRS and CDR2 YFSETQ. There are 14 residues in the CDR3. The CDR3 region is CASSLGSSGNTIYF. CDR3 DNA sequence: TGCGCCAGCAGCTTGGGGAGCTCTGGAAACACCATATATTTT. Combining the CDR3 with reference TRBV5-1 and TRBJ1-3 gives the whole variable domain KAGVTQTPRYLIKTRGQQVTLSCSPISGHRSVSWYQQTPGQGLQFLFEYFSETQRNKGNFPGRFSGRQFSNSRSEMNVSTLELGDSALYLCASSLGSSGNTIYFGEGSWLTVV.

The V call is TRBV30, the J call TRBJ1-1, with D unresolved. The CDR3 runs 14 residues. Trimming cost V 0 bases and J 6 bases, with 14 bases left between them. Germline CDR1 and CDR2: GTSNPN and SVGIG (reference sequence). CDR3 in amino acids: CAWSVAGPRAEAFF. The CDR3 nucleotides read TGTGCCTGGAGTGTGGCAGGCCCAAGGGCTGAAGCTTTCTTT. The variable domain in full, completed from reference TRBV30 and TRBJ1-1, reads SQTIHQWPATLVQPVGSPLSLECTVEGTSNPNLYWYRQAAGRGLQLLFYSVGIGQISSEVPQNLSASRPQDRQFILSSKKLLLSDSGFYLCAWSVAGPRAEAFFGQGTRLTVV.

The chain links TRBV5-1 to TRBJ2-2; TRBD1 matches 7 bases. This CDR3 comprises 14 residues. Germline CDR1 and CDR2: SGHRS and YFSETQ. The J segment lost 6 bases and the V segment lost 4 bases, leaving 6 bases of the junction unmatched. In DNA form, the CDR3 reads TGCGCCAGCAGCCCCCAGGGGGTTTCCGGGGAGCTGTTTTTT. Its protein product is CASSPQGVSGELFF.

The rearrangement uses TRBV5-1 and TRBJ1-5; 7 nucleotides align to TRBD1. Germline V gene sequence: CDR1 SGHRS, CDR2 YFSETQ. CDR3 length equals 15 residues. J gave up 3 bases and V 0 bases, and 3 bases lay outside the gene matches. The CDR3 loop reads CASSLAGTANQPQHF. In DNA, the CDR3 is TGCGCCAGCAGCTTGGCGGGGACAGCCAATCAGCCCCAGCATTTT.

This sequence joins TRBV2 and TRBJ2-7; 9 bases fit TRBD2. The CDR3 sequence is 15 residues long. The germline V gene encodes CDR1 SNHLY and CDR2 FYNNEI. Trimming cost V 4 bases and J 4 bases; bases outside gene matches: 8. CDR3 DNA sequence: TGTGCCAGCAGTGGGGGCGGGAGGGAGTTGTACGAGCAGTACTTC. Encoded protein: CASSGGGRELYEQYF.

V is TRBV6-6 and J is TRBJ2-7, with D uncertain. Germline assignment: CDR1 MNHNY and CDR2 SVGAGI (reference sequence). Trimming removed 6 bases from V and 7 bases from J, with 16 bases in between. This CDR3 region has 13 residues. The CDR3 region has the DNA TGTGCCAGCAGGGCCGGAAGGGCTGGGGAGCAGTACTTC. It specifies CASRAGRAGEQYF.

About this clone itself: The same CDR3 arises from other DNA sequences in this sample as well. This rearrangement joins TRBV2 to TRBJ2-2; the D is unclear. Trimming took off 5 bases at V and 1 base at J, with 2 bases between the two ends. Germline lookup yields CDR1 SNHLY and CDR2 FYNNEI. The CDR3 covers 12 residues. CDR3 DNA: TGTGCCAGCAGTAAGAACACCGGGGAGCTGTTTTTT. Translating gives CASSKNTGELFF.

In its sample, this clone was seen once. The chain uses TRBV7-9 and TRBJ1-2, with TRBD1 matching 7 bases. CDR1 is SEHNR and CDR2 is FQNEAQ in the germline V gene (reference sequence). The CDR3 has 14 amino acids. Trimming cost V 8 bases and J 0 bases; bases outside gene matches: 6. The CDR3 DNA follows: TGTGCCAGCCGACAGGGACTTACTAACTATGGCTACACCTTC. Its protein is CASRQGLTNYGYTF.

The chain couples TRBV27 to TRBJ1-6, with 9 positions matching TRBD1. Germline V CDR1 and CDR2: MNHEY, SMNVEV (reference sequence). The CDR3 is 22 residues long. Germline trimming cut 2 bases from V and 7 bases from J; bases unmatched to any gene: 24. The CDR3 region has the DNA TGTGCCAGCAGTTTACGTCCTCCCGGACAGGGGATCCTCCTTGGGGGAAATTCACCCCTCCACTTT. It is translated as CASSLRPPGQGILLGGNSPLHF.